Following are 29 T cell receptor beta chains from one sample sequenced in a study of T cell repertoires in cytomegalovirus infection. TCRdb redid the calling of the reads with MiXCR, one entry per CDR3 protein. The table has roughly 130,000 distinct CDR3 sequences, about 24% seen once. These receptors' antigens are unknown. The sequenced sample consisted of PBMCs, sequenced either directly or after in vitro stimulation (not recorded which). All receptors derive from a human donor in good health (CMV status not recorded). Some clones in this sample may be carry-over from other donors' samples.

This clonotype was counted a few times. V usage is TRBV27 and J usage is TRBJ2-2; no firm D call. V was trimmed by 5 bases and J by 2 bases, leaving 6 bases between them. Germline CDR1 reads MNHEY; CDR2 reads SMNVEV (reference sequence). The CDR3 is 13 amino acids. The CDR3 DNA sequence: TGTGCCAGCAGTGACACCAACACCGGGGAGCTGTTTTTT. Translation: CASSDTNTGELFF.

This clonotype was observed at least ten times. V gene TRBV7-2 combines with J gene TRBJ1-6; D unclear. CDR1 and CDR2 (germline): SGHTA, FQGNSA. V was clipped by 1 base and J by 4 bases, with 14 bases between them. The CDR3 loop spans 17 amino acids. The CDR3 DNA reads as TGTGCCAGCAGCTTAGTAGCCTCGGGCAGTTATAATTCACCCCTCCACTTT. Amino acids: CASSLVASGSYNSPLHF.

This chain joins TRBV19 and TRBJ1-2; TRBD1 is a possible D gene (6 bases). CDR3 length equals 13 residues. The germline V gene encodes CDR1 LNHDA and CDR2 SQIVND (reference sequence). V dropped 8 bases and J dropped 3 bases, with 13 bases sitting between them. The CDR3 loop is CASRQGIDYGYTF. Here the CDR3 DNA reads TGTGCCAGTCGTCAGGGGATAGACTATGGCTACACCTTC. Filled out from reference TRBV19 and TRBJ1-2, the complete variable domain reads DGGITQSPKYLFRKEGQNVTLSCEQNLNHDAMYWYRQDPGQGLRLIYYSQIVNDFQKGDIAEGYSVSREKKESFPLTVTSAQKNPTAFYLCASRQGIDYGYTFGSGTRLTVV.

There are many counts of this clonotype. The J gene is TRBJ2-3, the V gene TRBV19; 8 nucleotides line up with TRBD2. From germline, CDR1 is LNHDA and CDR2 SQIVND (reference sequence). V was clipped by 3 bases and J by 0 bases; unmatched bases: 14. The CDR3 sequence is 19 residues long. The CDR3, as DNA: TGTGCCAGTAGTATTGTTTTTCGGGAGGGCCTTCCTAGCACAGATACGCAGTATTTT. It translates to CASSIVFREGLPSTDTQYF. Full variable domain (rest looked up from reference TRBV19 and TRBJ2-3): DGGITQSPKYLFRKEGQNVTLSCEQNLNHDAMYWYRQDPGQGLRLIYYSQIVNDFQKGDIAEGYSVSREKKESFPLTVTSAQKNPTAFYLCASSIVFREGLPSTDTQYFGPGTRLTVL.

This clonotype was counted ten times or more. The chain carries TRBV11-3 and TRBJ2-1; D assignment may be TRBD1 or TRBD2 (5 bases each). In germline, CDR1 is SGHNT, CDR2 YENEEA. The V end lost 5 bases, the J end lost 6 bases, and 17 bases lay between the germline ends. This CDR3 region has 15 residues. The CDR3 DNA follows: TGTGCCAGCAGCCCACGACCGGGACCATCCAATGAGCAGTTCTTC. The encoded protein is CASSPRPGPSNEQFF. The full variable domain, with the rest looked up from reference TRBV11-3 and TRBJ2-1, is EAGVVQSPRYKIIEKKQPVAFWCNPISGHNTLYWYLQNLGQGPELLIRYENEEAVDDSQLPKDRFSAERLKGVDSTLKIQPAELGDSAVYLCASSPRPGPSNEQFFGPGTRLTVL.

CDR3 sequence reads: CASRPTSSETQYF. DNA of the CDR3: TGTGCCAGCAGACCTACTAGCTCGGAGACCCAGTACTTC. The V and J genes are TRBV6-5 and TRBJ2-5; D is perhaps TRBD2 (6 bases). CDR3 size: 13 residues. V lost 6 bases and J lost 5, with 13 bases in between. The germline V gene encodes CDR1 MNHEY and CDR2 SVGAGI.

The rearrangement uses TRBV7-6 and TRBJ2-3, with 11 bases fitting TRBD2. V lost 5 bases to trimming and J lost 6 bases; unmatched junction nucleotides: 16. CDR1 is SGHVS, CDR2 FNYEAQ, per germline. This CDR3 region has 18 residues. CDR3 region: CASSKRSVLAGGLDTQYF. The DNA of the CDR3 is TGTGCCAGCAGCAAACGCTCGGTCCTAGCGGGAGGTTTGGATACGCAGTATTTT.

This chain joins TRBV11-2 and TRBJ2-1; no definite D call. CDR3 length equals 15 residues. From germline, CDR1 is SGHAT and CDR2 FQNNGV. V was shortened by 5 bases and J by 0 bases, with 11 bases between the two germline ends. Here the CDR3 reads CASSPRMSSYNEQFF. CDR3 coding DNA: TGTGCCAGCAGCCCCCGAATGAGCTCCTACAATGAGCAGTTCTTC.

The rearrangement joins TRBV28 to TRBJ1-1; possibly TRBD1 for D (5 bases). CDR3 length: 13 residues. V gave up 3 bases and J gave up 3 bases, with 8 bases separating them. Germline loops: CDR1 MDHEN, CDR2 SYDVKM. The CDR3 spells CASSLFRDTEAFF. For the CDR3, the DNA is TGTGCCAGCAGTTTGTTCAGGGACACTGAAGCTTTCTTT.

The chain has TRBV10-3 and TRBJ1-5; TRBD1 matches 11 bases. The CDR3 sequence is 15 residues long. J lost 3 bases, V lost 6 bases, and 4 bases had no gene match. The germline V gene encodes CDR1 ENHRY and CDR2 SYGVKD. The CDR3 sequence: CAISRDRGNNQPQHF. CDR3 nucleotide sequence: TGTGCCATCAGCCGGGACAGGGGGAACAATCAGCCCCAGCATTTT.

This CDR3 reads CASSLSKPDSGIYGYTF. In DNA form, the CDR3 reads TGTGCCAGCAGTCTCTCGAAGCCAGACAGCGGAATCTATGGCTACACCTTC. The chain uses TRBV6-5 and TRBJ1-2, with D maybe TRBD1 (5 bases). This CDR3 comprises 17 residues. CDR1 and CDR2 from the germline V gene are MNHEY and SVGAGI. V gave up 5 bases and J gave up 4 bases, with 23 bases separating them.

This clonotype was detected ten times or more. The rearrangement uses TRBV7-2 and TRBJ2-1, with D hard to call. Germline V gene sequence: CDR1 SGHTA, CDR2 FQGNSA. CDR3 length: 12 amino acids. Trimming shortened V by 4 bases and J by 12 bases, and 13 bases separated the two germline ends. CDR3 sequence (DNA): TGTGCCAGCAGCTACTCCCAGTCTGGGCAGTTCTTC. It yields the protein CASSYSQSGQFF. Full variable domain (rest looked up from reference TRBV7-2 and TRBJ2-1): GAGVSQSPSNKVTEKGKDVELRCDPISGHTALYWYRQSLGQGLEFLIYFQGNSAPDKSGLPSDRFSAERTGGSVSTLTIQRTQQEDSAVYLCASSYSQSGQFFGPGTRLTVL.

At least ten counts were recorded for this clonotype. The chain combines TRBV7-8 with TRBJ2-2; the match to TRBD2 covers 7 bases. The CDR3 totals 14 residues. The germline CDR1 and CDR2 sequences are SGHVS and FQNEAQ. V lost 4 bases and J lost 4; bases outside the gene matches: 3. CDR3 loop: CASSWLAVTGELFF. CDR3 nucleotide sequence: TGTGCCAGCAGCTGGCTAGCGGTCACCGGGGAGCTGTTTTTT. The full variable domain, completed using reference TRBV7-8 and TRBJ2-2, is GAGVSQSPRYKVAKRGQDVALRCDPISGHVSLFWYQQALGQGPEFLTYFQNEAQLDKSGLPSDRFFAERPEGSVSTLKIQRTQQEDSAVYLCASSWLAVTGELFFGEGSRLTVL.

This clonotype was observed many times. V usage is TRBV7-2 and J usage is TRBJ2-2, with D possibly being TRBD1 or TRBD2 (5 bases each). V was clipped by 8 bases and J by 0 bases, with 7 bases between them. Germline V gene data show CDR1 as SGHTA and CDR2 as FQGNSA. This CDR3 has 13 amino acids. The CDR3 protein is CASGGPNTGELFF. As DNA, the CDR3 is TGTGCCAGCGGGGGACCGAACACCGGGGAGCTGTTTTTT.

The V call is TRBV7-2, the J call TRBJ1-2; D may be TRBD1 (5 bases). V lost 0 bases to trimming and J lost 8 bases, with 16 bases between them. The CDR3 has 15 residues. Looked up from germline, CDR1 is SGHTA and CDR2 is FQGNSA. The CDR3 protein is CASSLASKGLQGYTF. CDR3 DNA: TGTGCCAGCAGCTTAGCGTCGAAGGGACTGCAGGGCTACACCTTC.

This clonotype has a count of ten or more. The chain employs TRBV7-2 and TRBJ1-1; D remains unclear. In germline, CDR1 is SGHTA, CDR2 FQGNSA. Between the trimmed V and J ends, which lost 7 bases and 1 base, there was a span of 10 bases. This CDR3 has 13 residues. The CDR3 DNA sequence: TGTGCCAGCACCCGGACCGAGAACACTGAAGCTTTCTTT. It translates to CASTRTENTEAFF.

The CDR3 protein is CASSLYEQYF. CDR3 DNA: TGTGCCAGCAGCCTCTACGAGCAGTACTTC. The rearrangement joins TRBV6-2 or TRBV6-3 to TRBJ2-7, with D hard to call. This CDR3 has 10 amino acids. In germline, CDR1 is MNHEY, CDR2 SVGEGT. V lost 6 bases, J lost 3 bases, and 3 bases lay in between.

This clonotype turned up a few times. The chain recombines TRBV6-1 with TRBJ2-1; the match to TRBD2 covers 11 bases. V shed 6 bases, J shed 5 bases, and the junction held 9 bases outside the gene matches. Germline CDR1 and CDR2: MNHNS and SASEGT. The length of the CDR3 is 16 residues. Here the CDR3 reads CASRSSGTSGNNEQFF. The CDR3 region has the DNA TGTGCCAGCAGATCCTCCGGGACTAGCGGAAACAATGAGCAGTTCTTC.

There are a few counts of this clonotype. The chain is built from TRBV20-1 and TRBJ2-6, with 8 bases aligning to TRBD2. Germline V gene lookup returns CDR1 DFQATT and CDR2 SNEGSKA (reference sequence). The CDR3 is 17 amino acids. With V trimmed by 0 bases and J by 0 bases, 4 bases remained unmatched. The CDR3 sequence: CSARDRGRSSGANVLTF. The CDR3 DNA reads TGCAGTGCTAGAGATCGCGGGAGGTCCTCTGGGGCCAACGTCCTGACTTTC.

In this sample, this clonotype turned up many times. J is TRBJ2-3 and V is TRBV7-2, with D tentatively TRBD2 (7 bases). Trimming removed 1 base from V and 6 bases from J, with 14 bases in between. The CDR3 loop spans 15 amino acids. Looked up from germline, CDR1 is SGHTA and CDR2 is FQGNSA. CDR3 amino acids: CASSLEVGRGDTQYF. The CDR3 DNA sequence: TGTGCCAGCAGCTTAGAAGTAGGGAGGGGGGATACGCAGTATTTT.

CDR3 residues: CASSAIQGLETQYF. The CDR3, as DNA: TGTGCCAGCAGCGCCATCCAGGGGTTGGAGACCCAGTACTTC. This sequence joins TRBV7-6 and TRBJ2-5, with D perhaps TRBD1 (6 bases). The CDR3 sequence is 14 residues long. The V gene lost 5 bases and the J gene lost 5 bases, with 15 bases spanning the gap. Looked up from germline, CDR1 is SGHVS and CDR2 is FNYEAQ. Supplemented by reference TRBV7-6 and TRBJ2-5, the full variable domain reads GAGVSQSPRYKVTKRGQDVALRCDPISGHVSLYWYRQALGQGPEFLTYFNYEAQQDKSGLPNDRFSAERPEGSISTLTIQRTEQRDSAMYRCASSAIQGLETQYFGPGTRLLVL.

This clonotype was seen a few times. V gene TRBV12-3 or TRBV12-4 combines with J gene TRBJ2-3; 13 bases are a match to TRBD2. This CDR3 comprises 18 residues. V trimming: 1 base; J trimming: 0 bases; junction bases outside the gene matches: 4. The CDR3 bases are TGTGCCAGCAGTTTAGGACTAGCGGGAGGCTGGAGCACAGATACGCAGTATTTT. It yields the protein CASSLGLAGGWSTDTQYF.

CDR3 residues: CASIPSPNTEAFF. CDR3 DNA sequence: TGTGCCAGCATCCCGAGCCCAAACACTGAAGCTTTCTTT. The chain uses TRBV6-6 and TRBJ1-1; D not resolved. V lost 7 bases and J 2 bases, leaving 11 bases between the germline ends. This CDR3 has 13 amino acids. CDR1 MNHNY and CDR2 SVGAGI come from the germline V gene (reference sequence).

The rearrangement links TRBV6-6 to TRBJ1-5; D unclear. The CDR3 spans 15 residues. V was cut by 2 bases and J by 2 bases, with 10 bases left in between. CDR1 is MNHNY, CDR2 SVGAGI, per germline (reference sequence). Here the CDR3 reads CASSYRGKGNQPQHF. CDR3 bases: TGTGCCAGCAGTTACAGAGGGAAGGGCAATCAGCCCCAGCATTTT.

This clonotype was observed many times. This rearrangement joins TRBV7-2 to TRBJ1-2; D unresolved. Trimming took off 5 bases at V and 8 bases at J, with 18 bases between the two ends. This CDR3 spans 14 amino acids. CDR1 and CDR2 (germline): SGHTA, FQGNSA. The CDR3 sequence: CASSTRISGAGYTF. The CDR3 bases are TGTGCCAGCAGCACAAGGATTTCAGGAGCCGGCTACACCTTC.

The chain couples TRBV6-1 to TRBJ2-5, with 8 bases fitting TRBD1. The junction had 4 bases not matched to a gene; V was cut back by 5 bases and J by 2 bases. The germline CDR1 and CDR2 sequences are MNHNS and SASEGT. This CDR3 contains 14 residues. The CDR3 protein is CASSHDRGQETQYF. The CDR3 bases are TGTGCCAGCAGTCACGACAGGGGACAAGAGACCCAGTACTTC.

The CDR3 nucleotides read TGTGCCTGGGCCGGGACAGCAAATCAGCCCCAGCATTTT. Translating it yields CAWAGTANQPQHF. The gene calls are TRBV30 and TRBJ1-5; TRBD1 matches at 7 bases. This CDR3 contains 13 residues. CDR1 GTSNPN and CDR2 SVGIG come from the germline V gene (reference sequence). V lost 5 bases, J lost 4 bases, and 5 bases stayed unmatched.

This clonotype came up a few times. The J gene is TRBJ2-7, the V gene TRBV6-2 or TRBV6-3; TRBD1 or TRBD2 may be the D gene (5 bases each). V was pared by 7 bases and J by 6 bases, with 22 bases between. Germline assignment: CDR1 MNHEY and CDR2 SVGEGT. This CDR3 region has 15 residues. CDR3 sequence reads: CASIPGEGRVGEQYF. In DNA form, the CDR3 reads TGTGCCAGCATTCCCGGAGAGGGCAGGGTAGGCGAGCAGTACTTC.

The chain recombines TRBV5-4 with TRBJ1-2; D unresolved. Trimming took 5 bases from V and 2 from J, leaving 10 bases between them. This CDR3 spans 13 amino acids. The germline V gene has CDR1 SGHNT and CDR2 YYREEE (reference sequence). The CDR3 is CASRWERNYGYTF. CDR3 sequence (DNA): TGTGCCAGCAGGTGGGAACGGAACTATGGCTACACCTTC.